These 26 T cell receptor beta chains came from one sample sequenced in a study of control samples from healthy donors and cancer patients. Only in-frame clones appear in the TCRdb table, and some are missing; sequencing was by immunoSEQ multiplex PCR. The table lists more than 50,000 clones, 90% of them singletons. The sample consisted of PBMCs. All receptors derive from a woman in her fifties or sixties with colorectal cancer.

The CDR3 DNA sequence: TGTGCCAGCAGCTTCTCGCGGGACGTACGAGAGACCCAGTACTTC. Protein product: CASSFSRDVRETQYF. The rearrangement links TRBV7-9 to TRBJ2-5, with D possibly matching TRBD2 (6 bases). CDR1 is SEHNR, CDR2 FQNEAQ, per germline (reference sequence). The CDR3 contains 15 residues. V lost 3 bases and J lost 4, with 15 bases in between. The whole variable domain, filled in from reference TRBV7-9 and TRBJ2-5, reads DTGVSQNPRHKITKRGQNVTFRCDPISEHNRLYWYRQTLGQGPEFLTYFQNEAQLEKSRLLSDRFSAERPKGSFSTLEIQRTEQGDSAMYLCASSFSRDVRETQYFGPGTRLLVL.

The CDR3 sequence: CASSPGGVGQPQHF. Here the CDR3 DNA reads TGTGCCAGCAGCCCAGGGGGCGTGGGTCAGCCCCAGCATTTT. The chain joins TRBV6-2 or TRBV6-3 to TRBJ1-5; 8 bases map to TRBD1. Germline CDR1 is MNHEY and CDR2 is SVGEGT. This CDR3 region has 14 residues. Trimming at V came to 6 bases and at J to 6 bases, leaving 7 bases not matched to a gene.

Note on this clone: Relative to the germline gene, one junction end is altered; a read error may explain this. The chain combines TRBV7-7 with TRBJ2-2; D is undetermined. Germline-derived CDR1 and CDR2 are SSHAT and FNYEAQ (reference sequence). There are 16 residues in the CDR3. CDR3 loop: CASSPNAPSNTGELFF. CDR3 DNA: TGTGCTAGCAGCCCCAATGCACCATCGAACACCGGGGAGCTGTTTTTT.

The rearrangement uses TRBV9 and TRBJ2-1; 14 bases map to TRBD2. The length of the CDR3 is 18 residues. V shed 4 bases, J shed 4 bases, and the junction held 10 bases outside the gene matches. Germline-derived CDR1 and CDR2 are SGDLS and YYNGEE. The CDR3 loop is CASSTPGTSGSIYNEQFF. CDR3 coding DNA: TGTGCCAGCAGCACCCCTGGGACTAGCGGGAGTATTTACAATGAGCAGTTCTTC.

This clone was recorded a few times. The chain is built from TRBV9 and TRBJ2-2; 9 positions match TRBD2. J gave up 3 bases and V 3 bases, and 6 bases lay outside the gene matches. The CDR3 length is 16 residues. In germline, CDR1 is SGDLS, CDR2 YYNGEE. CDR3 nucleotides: TGTGCCAGCAGCGAGACTAGCGGAGTTTACACCGGGGAGCTGTTTTTT. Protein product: CASSETSGVYTGELFF.

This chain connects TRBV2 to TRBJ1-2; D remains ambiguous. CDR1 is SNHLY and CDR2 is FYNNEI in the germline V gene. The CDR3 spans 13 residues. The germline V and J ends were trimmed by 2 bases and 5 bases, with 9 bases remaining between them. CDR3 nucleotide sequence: TGTGCCAGCAGTGAAATGGGTCTTTATGGCTACACCTTC. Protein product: CASSEMGLYGYTF.

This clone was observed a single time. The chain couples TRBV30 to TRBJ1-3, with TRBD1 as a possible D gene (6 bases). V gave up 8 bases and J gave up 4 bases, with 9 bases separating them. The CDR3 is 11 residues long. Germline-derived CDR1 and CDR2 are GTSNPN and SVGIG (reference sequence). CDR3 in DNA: TGTGCCGGAGGGGGAGGAAACACCATATATTTT. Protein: CAGGGGNTIYF.

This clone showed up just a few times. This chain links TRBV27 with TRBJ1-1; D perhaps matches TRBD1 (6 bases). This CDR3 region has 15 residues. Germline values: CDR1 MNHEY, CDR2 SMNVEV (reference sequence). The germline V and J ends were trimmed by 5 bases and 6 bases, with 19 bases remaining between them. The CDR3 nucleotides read TGTGCCAGCAGTCCACAGGGCGGTACAGTCGCTGAAGCTTTCTTT. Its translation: CASSPQGGTVAEAFF.

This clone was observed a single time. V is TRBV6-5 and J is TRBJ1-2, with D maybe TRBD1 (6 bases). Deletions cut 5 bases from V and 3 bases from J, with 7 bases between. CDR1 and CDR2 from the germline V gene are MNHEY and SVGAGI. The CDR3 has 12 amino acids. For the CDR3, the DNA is TGTGCCAGCAGTCCAGGGGACTATGGCTACACCTTC. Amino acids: CASSPGDYGYTF.

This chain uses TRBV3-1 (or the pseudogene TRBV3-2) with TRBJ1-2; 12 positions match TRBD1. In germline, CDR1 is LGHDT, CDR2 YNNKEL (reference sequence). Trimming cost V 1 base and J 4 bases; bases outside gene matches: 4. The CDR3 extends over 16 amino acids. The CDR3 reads CASSQGGTGGSYGYTF. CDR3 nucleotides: TGTGCCAGCAGCCAAGGAGGGACAGGGGGCAGCTATGGCTACACCTTC.

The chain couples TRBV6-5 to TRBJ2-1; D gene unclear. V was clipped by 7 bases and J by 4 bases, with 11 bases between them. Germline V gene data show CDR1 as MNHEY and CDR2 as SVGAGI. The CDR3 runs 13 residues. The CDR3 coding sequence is TGTGCCAGCAAACGCCACTATTACAATGAGCAGTTCTTC. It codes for CASKRHYYNEQFF.

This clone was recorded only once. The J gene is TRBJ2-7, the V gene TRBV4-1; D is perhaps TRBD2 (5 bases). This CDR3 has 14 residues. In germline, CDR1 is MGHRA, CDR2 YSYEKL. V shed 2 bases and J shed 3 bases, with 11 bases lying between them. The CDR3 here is CASSQLFGVYEQYF. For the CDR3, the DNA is TGCGCCAGCAGCCAACTCTTCGGGGTCTACGAGCAGTACTTC.

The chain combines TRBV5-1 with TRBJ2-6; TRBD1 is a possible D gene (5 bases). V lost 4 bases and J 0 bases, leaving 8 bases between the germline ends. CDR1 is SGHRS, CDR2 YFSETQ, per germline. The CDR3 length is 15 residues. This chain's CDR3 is CASSDDSSGANVLTF. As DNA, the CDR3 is TGCGCCAGCAGCGACGACAGCTCTGGGGCCAACGTCCTGACTTTC. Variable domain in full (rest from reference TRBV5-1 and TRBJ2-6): KAGVTQTPRYLIKTRGQQVTLSCSPISGHRSVSWYQQTPGQGLQFLFEYFSETQRNKGNFPGRFSGRQFSNSRSEMNVSTLELGDSALYLCASSDDSSGANVLTFGAGSRLTVL.

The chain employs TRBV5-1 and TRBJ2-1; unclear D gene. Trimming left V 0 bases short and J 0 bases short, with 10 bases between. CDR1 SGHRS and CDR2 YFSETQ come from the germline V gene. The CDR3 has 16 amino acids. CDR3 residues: CASSLGPLSSYNEQFF. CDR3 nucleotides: TGCGCCAGCAGCTTGGGTCCCTTGAGCTCCTACAATGAGCAGTTCTTC.

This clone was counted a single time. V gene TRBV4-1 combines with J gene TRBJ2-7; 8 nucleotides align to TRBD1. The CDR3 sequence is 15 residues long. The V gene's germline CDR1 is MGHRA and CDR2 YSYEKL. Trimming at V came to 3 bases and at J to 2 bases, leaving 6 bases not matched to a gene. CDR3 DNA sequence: TGCGCCAGCAGCCAGAGGACAGGGAGCCCCTACGAGCAGTACTTC. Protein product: CASSQRTGSPYEQYF.

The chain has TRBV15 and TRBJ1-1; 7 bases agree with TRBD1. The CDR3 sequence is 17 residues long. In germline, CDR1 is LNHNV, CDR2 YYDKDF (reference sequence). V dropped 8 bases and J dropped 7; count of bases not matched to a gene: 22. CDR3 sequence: CATHRGRGNLGTIEAFF. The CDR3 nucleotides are TGTGCCACCCACAGGGGTCGGGGGAACTTGGGAACCATTGAAGCTTTCTTT.

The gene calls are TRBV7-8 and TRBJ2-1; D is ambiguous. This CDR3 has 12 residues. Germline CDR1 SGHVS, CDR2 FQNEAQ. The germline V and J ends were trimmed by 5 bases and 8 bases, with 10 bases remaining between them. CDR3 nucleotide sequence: TGTGCCAGCAGCCCAAGCTTCGATGAGCAGTTCTTC. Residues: CASSPSFDEQFF.

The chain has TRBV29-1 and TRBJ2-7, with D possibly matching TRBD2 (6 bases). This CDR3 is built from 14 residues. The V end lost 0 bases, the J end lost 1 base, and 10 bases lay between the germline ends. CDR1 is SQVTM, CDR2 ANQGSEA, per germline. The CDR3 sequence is CSVEDEGLSYEQYF. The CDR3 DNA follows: TGCAGCGTTGAAGATGAGGGACTTTCCTACGAGCAGTACTTC.

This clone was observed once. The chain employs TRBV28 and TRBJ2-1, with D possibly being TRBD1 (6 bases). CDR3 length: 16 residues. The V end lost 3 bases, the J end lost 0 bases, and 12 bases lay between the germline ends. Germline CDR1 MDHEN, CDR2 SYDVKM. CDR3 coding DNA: TGTGCCAGCAGTTTTGGGACACAGAGCTCCTACAATGAGCAGTTCTTC. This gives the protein CASSFGTQSSYNEQFF.

CDR3 region: CASSPTGFGEQYF. Written as DNA, the CDR3 is TGTGCCAGCAGCCCGACAGGGTTCGGCGAGCAGTACTTC. The chain uses TRBV3-1 (or the pseudogene TRBV3-2) and TRBJ2-7; 7 positions agree with TRBD1. Unmatched junction bases numbered 6, after V lost 4 bases and J lost 6 bases. CDR1 is LGHDT and CDR2 is YNNKEL in the germline V gene (reference sequence). The CDR3 extends over 13 amino acids.

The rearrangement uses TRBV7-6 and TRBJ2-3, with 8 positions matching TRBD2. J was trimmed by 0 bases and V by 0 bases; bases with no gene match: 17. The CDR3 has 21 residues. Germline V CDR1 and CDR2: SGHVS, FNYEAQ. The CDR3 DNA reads TGTGCCAGCAGCTTAGCCCCGACTAGCGTGAGCACCAAGCCTAGCACAGATACGCAGTATTTT. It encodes CASSLAPTSVSTKPSTDTQYF.

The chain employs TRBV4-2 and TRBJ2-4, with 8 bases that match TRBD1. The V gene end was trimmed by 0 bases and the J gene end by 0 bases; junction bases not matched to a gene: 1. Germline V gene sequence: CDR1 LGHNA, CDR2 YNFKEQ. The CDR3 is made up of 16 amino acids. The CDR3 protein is CASSQEDRGAKNIQYF. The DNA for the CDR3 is TGTGCCAGCAGCCAAGAAGACAGGGGAGCCAAAAACATTCAGTACTTC.

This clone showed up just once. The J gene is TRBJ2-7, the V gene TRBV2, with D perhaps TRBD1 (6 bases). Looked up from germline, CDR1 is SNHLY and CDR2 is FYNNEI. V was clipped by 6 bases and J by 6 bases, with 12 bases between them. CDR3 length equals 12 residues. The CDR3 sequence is CASRLTGSEQYF. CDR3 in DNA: TGTGCCAGCAGGCTTACAGGGAGCGAGCAGTACTTC.

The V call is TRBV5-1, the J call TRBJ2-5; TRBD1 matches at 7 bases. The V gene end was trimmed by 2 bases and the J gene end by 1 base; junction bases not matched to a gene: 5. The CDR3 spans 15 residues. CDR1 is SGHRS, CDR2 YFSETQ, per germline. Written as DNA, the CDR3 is TGCGCCAGCAGCTTCGGGACAGCCTTCCAAGAGACCCAGTACTTC. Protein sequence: CASSFGTAFQETQYF.

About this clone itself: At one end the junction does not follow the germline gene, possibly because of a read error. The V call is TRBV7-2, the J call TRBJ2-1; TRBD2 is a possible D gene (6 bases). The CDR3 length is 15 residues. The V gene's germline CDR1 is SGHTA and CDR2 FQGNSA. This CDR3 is CASSVADLSGGEQFF. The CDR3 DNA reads TGTGCCAGCAGCGTAGCGGACTTGTCCGGGGGTGAGCAGTTCTTC. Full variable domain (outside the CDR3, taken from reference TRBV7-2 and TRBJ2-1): GAGVSQSPSNKVTEKGKDVELRCDPISGHTALYWYRQSLGQGLEFLIYFQGNSAPDKSGLPSDRFSAERTGGSVSTLTIQRTQQEDSAVYLCASSVADLSGGEQFFGPGTRLTVL.

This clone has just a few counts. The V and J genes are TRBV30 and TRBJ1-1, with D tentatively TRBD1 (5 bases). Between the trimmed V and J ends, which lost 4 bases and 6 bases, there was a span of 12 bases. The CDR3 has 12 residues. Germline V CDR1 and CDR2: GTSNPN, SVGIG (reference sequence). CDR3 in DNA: TGTGCCTGGAAAAGGACATTGGCTGAAGCTTTCTTT. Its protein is CAWKRTLAEAFF. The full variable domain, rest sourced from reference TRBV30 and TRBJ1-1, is SQTIHQWPATLVQPVGSPLSLECTVEGTSNPNLYWYRQAAGRGLQLLFYSVGIGQISSEVPQNLSASRPQDRQFILSSKKLLLSDSGFYLCAWKRTLAEAFFGQGTRLTVV.